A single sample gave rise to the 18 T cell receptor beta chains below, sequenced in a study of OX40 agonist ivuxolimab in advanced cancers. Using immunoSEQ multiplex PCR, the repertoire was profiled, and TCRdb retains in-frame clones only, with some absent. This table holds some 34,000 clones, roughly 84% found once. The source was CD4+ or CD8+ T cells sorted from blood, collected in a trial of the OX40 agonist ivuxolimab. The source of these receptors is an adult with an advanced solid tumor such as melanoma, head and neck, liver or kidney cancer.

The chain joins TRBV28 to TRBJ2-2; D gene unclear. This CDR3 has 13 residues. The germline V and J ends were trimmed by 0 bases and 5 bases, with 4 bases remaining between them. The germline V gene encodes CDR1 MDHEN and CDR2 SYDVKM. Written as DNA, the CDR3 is TGTGCCAGCAGTTTATGGGATACCGGGGAGCTGTTTTTT. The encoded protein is CASSLWDTGELFF.

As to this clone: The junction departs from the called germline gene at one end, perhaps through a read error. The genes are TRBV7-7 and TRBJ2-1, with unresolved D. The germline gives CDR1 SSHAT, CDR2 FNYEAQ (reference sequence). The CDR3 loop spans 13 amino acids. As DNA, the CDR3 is TGTGCTAGCAGCTTATCACCCTACAATGAGCAGTTCTTC. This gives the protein CASSLSPYNEQFF.

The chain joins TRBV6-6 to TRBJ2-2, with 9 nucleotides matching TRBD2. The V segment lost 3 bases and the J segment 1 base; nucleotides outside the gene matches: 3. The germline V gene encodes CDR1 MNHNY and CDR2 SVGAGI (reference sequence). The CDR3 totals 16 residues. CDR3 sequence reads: CASSYSSGKNTGELFF. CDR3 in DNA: TGTGCCAGCAGTTATTCTAGCGGGAAGAACACCGGGGAGCTGTTTTTT.

The CDR3 DNA is TGTGCCAGCAGCAAGTTGGGAAACCCTTACCCTAGCAATCAGCCCCAGCATTTT. It encodes CASSKLGNPYPSNQPQHF. The chain joins TRBV21-1 to TRBJ1-5. TRBV21-1 is given as a pseudogene. The CDR3 has 18 amino acids.

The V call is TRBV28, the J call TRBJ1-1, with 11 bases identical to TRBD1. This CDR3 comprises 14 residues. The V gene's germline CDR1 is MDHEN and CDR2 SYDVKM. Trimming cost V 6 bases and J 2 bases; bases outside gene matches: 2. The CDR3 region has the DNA TGTGCCAGCAGATGGACAGGGGGCAACACTGAAGCTTTCTTT. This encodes CASRWTGGNTEAFF.

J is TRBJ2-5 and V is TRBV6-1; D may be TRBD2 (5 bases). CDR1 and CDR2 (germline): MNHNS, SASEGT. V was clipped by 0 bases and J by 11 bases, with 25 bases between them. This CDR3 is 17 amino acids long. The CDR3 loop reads CASSEAVEAPSLGEQYF. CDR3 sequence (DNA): TGTGCCAGCAGTGAAGCGGTAGAGGCCCCCTCGTTGGGAGAGCAGTACTTC.

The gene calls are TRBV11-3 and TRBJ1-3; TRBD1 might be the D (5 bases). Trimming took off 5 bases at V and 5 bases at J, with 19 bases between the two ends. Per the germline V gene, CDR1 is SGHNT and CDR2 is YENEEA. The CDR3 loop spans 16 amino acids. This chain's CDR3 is CASSPGTGLLRNTIYF. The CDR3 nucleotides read TGTGCCAGCAGCCCCGGGACCGGGCTCTTGCGAAACACCATATATTTT.

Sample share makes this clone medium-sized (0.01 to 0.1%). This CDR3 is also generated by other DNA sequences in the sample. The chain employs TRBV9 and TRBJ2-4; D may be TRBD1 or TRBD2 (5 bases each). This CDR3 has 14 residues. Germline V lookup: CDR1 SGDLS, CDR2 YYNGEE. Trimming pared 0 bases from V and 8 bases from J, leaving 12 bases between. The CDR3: CASSVAYRGDIQYF. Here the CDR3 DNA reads TGTGCCAGCAGCGTAGCGTACAGAGGGGACATTCAGTACTTC. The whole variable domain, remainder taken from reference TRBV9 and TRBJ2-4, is DSGVTQTPKHLITATGQRVTLRCSPRSGDLSVYWYQQSLDQGLQFLIQYYNGEERAKGNILERFSAQQFPDLHSELNLSSLELGDSALYFCASSVAYRGDIQYFGAGTRLSVL.

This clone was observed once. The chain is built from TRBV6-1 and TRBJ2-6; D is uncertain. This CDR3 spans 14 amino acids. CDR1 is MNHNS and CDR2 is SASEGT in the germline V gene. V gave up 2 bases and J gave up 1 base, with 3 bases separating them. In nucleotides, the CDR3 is TGTGCCAGCAGTGAACAATCTGGGGCCAACGTCCTGACTTTC. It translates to CASSEQSGANVLTF.

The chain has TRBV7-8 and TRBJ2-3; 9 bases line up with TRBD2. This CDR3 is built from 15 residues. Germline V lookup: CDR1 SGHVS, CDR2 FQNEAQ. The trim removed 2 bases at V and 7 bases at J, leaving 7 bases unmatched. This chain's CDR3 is CASSLQLAGLNTQYF. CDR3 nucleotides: TGTGCCAGCAGCTTACAACTAGCGGGTTTAAATACGCAGTATTTT.

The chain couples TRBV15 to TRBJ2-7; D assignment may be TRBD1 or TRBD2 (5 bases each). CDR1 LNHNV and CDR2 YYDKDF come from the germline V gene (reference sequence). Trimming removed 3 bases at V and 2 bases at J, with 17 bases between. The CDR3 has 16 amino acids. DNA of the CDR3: TGTGCCACCAGCAGGCTCGAGGGGAAAAACCCCTACGAGCAGTACTTC. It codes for CATSRLEGKNPYEQYF.

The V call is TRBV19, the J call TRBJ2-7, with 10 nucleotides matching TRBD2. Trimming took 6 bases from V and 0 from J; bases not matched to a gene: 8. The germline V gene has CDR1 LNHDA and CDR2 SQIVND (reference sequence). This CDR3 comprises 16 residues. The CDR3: CASRKKPSGSSYEQYF. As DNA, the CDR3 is TGTGCCAGTAGAAAAAAGCCTAGCGGGAGCTCCTACGAGCAGTACTTC.

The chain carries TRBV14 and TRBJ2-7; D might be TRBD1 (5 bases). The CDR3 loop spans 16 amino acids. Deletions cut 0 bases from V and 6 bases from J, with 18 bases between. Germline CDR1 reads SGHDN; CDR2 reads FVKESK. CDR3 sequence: CASSQDPIQGLLEQYF. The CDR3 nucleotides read TGTGCCAGCAGCCAAGATCCCATCCAGGGTCTGCTCGAGCAGTACTTC.

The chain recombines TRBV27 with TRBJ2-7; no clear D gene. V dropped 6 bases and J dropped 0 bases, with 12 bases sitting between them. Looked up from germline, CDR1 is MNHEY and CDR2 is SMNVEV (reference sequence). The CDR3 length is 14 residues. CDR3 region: CASRPDRSSYEQYF. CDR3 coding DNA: TGTGCCAGCAGGCCTGACCGGAGCTCCTACGAGCAGTACTTC.

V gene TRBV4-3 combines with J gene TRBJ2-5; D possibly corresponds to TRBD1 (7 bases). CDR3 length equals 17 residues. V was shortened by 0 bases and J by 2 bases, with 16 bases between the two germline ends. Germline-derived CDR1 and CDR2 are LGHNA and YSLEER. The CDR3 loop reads CASSQDGTSRGQETQYF. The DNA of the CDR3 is TGCGCCAGCAGCCAAGATGGGACTTCCAGGGGGCAAGAGACCCAGTACTTC.

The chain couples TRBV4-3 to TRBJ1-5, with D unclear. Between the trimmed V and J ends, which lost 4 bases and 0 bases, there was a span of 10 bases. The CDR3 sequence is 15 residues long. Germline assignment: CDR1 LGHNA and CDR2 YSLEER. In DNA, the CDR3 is TGCGCCAGCAGCCGGGTTGTGGATAGCAATCAGCCCCAGCATTTT. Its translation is CASSRVVDSNQPQHF.

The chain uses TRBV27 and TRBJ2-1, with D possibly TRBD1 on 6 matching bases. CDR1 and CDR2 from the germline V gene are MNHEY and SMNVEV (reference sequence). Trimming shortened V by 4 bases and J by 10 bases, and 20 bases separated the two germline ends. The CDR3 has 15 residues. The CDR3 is CASSSNAGTPVEQFF. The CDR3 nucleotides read TGTGCCAGCAGTTCTAACGCCGGGACACCTGTAGAGCAGTTCTTC.

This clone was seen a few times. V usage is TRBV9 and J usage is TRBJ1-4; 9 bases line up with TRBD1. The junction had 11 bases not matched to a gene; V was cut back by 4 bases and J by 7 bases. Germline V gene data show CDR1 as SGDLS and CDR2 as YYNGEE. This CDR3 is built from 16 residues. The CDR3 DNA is TGTGCCAGCAGCCCTAGGGGGGGACAGGGTATTGAAAAACTGTTTTTT. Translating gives CASSPRGGQGIEKLFF.